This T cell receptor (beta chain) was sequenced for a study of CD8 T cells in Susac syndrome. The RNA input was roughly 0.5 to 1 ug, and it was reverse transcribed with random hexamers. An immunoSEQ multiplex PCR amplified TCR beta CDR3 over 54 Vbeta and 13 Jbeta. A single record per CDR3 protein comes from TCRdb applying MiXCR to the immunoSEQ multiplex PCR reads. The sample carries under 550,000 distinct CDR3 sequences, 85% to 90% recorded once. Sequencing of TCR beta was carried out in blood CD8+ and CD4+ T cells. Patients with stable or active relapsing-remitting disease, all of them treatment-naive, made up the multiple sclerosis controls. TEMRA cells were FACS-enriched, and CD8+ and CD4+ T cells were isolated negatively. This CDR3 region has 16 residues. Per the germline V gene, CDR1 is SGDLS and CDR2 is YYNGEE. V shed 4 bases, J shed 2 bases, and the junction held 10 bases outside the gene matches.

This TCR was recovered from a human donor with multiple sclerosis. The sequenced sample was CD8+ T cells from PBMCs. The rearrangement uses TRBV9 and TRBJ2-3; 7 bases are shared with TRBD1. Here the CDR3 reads CASSIRQGLVTDTQYF. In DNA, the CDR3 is TGTGCCAGCAGCATTCGACAGGGCCTCGTCACAGATACGCAGTATTTT. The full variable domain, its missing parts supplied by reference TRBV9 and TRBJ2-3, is DSGVTQTPKHLITATGQRVTLRCSPRSGDLSVYWYQQSLDQGLQFLIQYYNGEERAKGNILERFSAQQFPDLHSELNLSSLELGDSALYFCASSIRQGLVTDTQYFGPGTRLTVL.